This T cell receptor (beta chain) was sequenced during a study of memory CD4+ T cells and cytomegalovirus serostatus. Study findings and constraints: About 40% of the roughly 150 known CMV-associated TCRbeta sequences appeared in CD4+ memory.

About this clone: Its antigen remains unknown.

Single viable CD3+CD4+CD8-CD45RO+ cells were sorted as the memory CD4+ T cells. Positive selection with CD4 microbeads enriched total CD4+ T cells. This CDR3 comprises 16 residues. Germline CDR1 SGHVS, CDR2 FNYEAQ. V was pared by 5 bases and J by 0 bases, with 14 bases between. TCRdb keeps only in-frame clones here, not all; method: immunoSEQ multiplex PCR. The sample includes around 53,000 clones, approximately 82% of them seen just once. The sequencing sample was made of memory CD4+ T cells from blood. The rearrangement links TRBV7-6 to TRBJ2-1; no clear D. The source is an adult in good health and CMV-seropositive. The DNA for the CDR3 is TGTGCCAGCAGCCCCCGGGCCGCCAGCTCCTACAATGAGCAGTTCTTC. It codes for CASSPRAASSYNEQFF.